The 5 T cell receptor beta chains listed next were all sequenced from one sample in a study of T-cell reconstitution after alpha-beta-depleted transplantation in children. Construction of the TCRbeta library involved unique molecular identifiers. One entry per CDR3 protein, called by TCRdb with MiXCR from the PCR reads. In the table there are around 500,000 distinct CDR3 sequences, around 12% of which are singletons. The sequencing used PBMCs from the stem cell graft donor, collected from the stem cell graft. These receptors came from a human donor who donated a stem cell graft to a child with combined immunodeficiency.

The CDR3 DNA reads TGTGCCAGCAGTGCGGACAGGGGGCACTACCTCTCTGGGGCCAACGTCCTGACTTTC. Its translation is CASSADRGHYLSGANVLTF. The gene calls are TRBV12-3 or TRBV12-4 and TRBJ2-6; 11 nucleotides match TRBD1. The CDR3 is 19 residues long. V dropped 5 bases and J dropped 0; count of bases not matched to a gene: 9.

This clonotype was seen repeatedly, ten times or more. The CDR3 DNA reads as TGTGCCAGCAGCTTAGGCAGGGGGCCGTCGTACGAGCAGTACTTC. Protein product: CASSLGRGPSYEQYF. The J gene is TRBJ2-7, the V gene TRBV7-9; 8 positions agree with TRBD1. In germline, CDR1 is SEHNR, CDR2 FQNEAQ (reference sequence). This CDR3 spans 15 amino acids. V lost 1 base and J lost 4; bases outside the gene matches: 6.

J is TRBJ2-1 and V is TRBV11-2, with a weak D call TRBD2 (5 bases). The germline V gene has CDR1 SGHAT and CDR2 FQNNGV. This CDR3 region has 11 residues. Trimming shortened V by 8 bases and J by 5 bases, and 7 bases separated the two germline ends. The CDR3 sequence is CASDGNNEQFF. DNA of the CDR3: TGTGCCAGCGACGGGAACAATGAGCAGTTCTTC.

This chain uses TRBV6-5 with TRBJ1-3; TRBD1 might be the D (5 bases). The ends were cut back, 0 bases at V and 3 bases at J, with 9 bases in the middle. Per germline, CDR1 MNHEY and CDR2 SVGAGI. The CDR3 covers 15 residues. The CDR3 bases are TGTGCCAGCAGTTACTCGACAGTTCTTGGAAACACCATATATTTT. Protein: CASSYSTVLGNTIYF.

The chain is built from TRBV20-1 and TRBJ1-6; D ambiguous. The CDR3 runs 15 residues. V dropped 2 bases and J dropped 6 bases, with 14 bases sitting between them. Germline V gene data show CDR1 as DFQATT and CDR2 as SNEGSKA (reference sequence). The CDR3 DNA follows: TGCAGTGCTAGAAAGGGAGGGCAGTTTAATTCACCCCTCCACTTT. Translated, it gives CSARKGGQFNSPLHF.